The 18 T cell receptor beta chains below all came from one sample that was sequenced in a study of blood T cells in healthy people across ages. Using a J-beta primer mix together with a sample-barcoded 5' primer, a second PCR was run for roughly 7 to 11 cycles. Via MiXCR, TCRdb re-called the 5' RACE reads, giving one row per CDR3 protein. Altogether 600,000 to 1,000,000 distinct CDR3 sequences are present, about three fifths being singletons, with the ten largest covering about 20%. The material sequenced was blood. All receptors come from a man aged 25 to 40 in good health.

V and J are TRBV7-8 and TRBJ1-4; possible D gene TRBD1, 6 bases. The V end lost 5 bases, the J end lost 10 bases, and 17 bases lay between the germline ends. This CDR3 spans 14 amino acids. The germline gives CDR1 SGHVS, CDR2 FQNEAQ. For the CDR3, the DNA is TGTGCCAGCAGCCAAGGGGGAGTCCAGAGAAAACTGTTTTTT. Translating it yields CASSQGGVQRKLFF.

This chain joins TRBV20-1 and TRBJ2-7, with 7 bases lining up with TRBD2. Germline assignment: CDR1 DFQATT and CDR2 SNEGSKA (reference sequence). V shed 3 bases and J 3 bases; nucleotides not matched to a gene: 2. This CDR3 is 12 amino acids long. In DNA form, the CDR3 reads TGCAGTGCTAGTCCTAGCGGCTACGAGCAGTACTTC. This sequence encodes CSASPSGYEQYF.

The gene calls are TRBV5-1 and TRBJ2-5; D perhaps matches TRBD2 (6 bases). Between the trimmed V and J ends, which lost 3 bases and 2 bases, there was a span of 11 bases. The CDR3 sequence is 14 residues long. Germline CDR1 is SGHRS and CDR2 is YFSETQ. The chain's CDR3 is CASSSGLLQETQYF. For the CDR3, the DNA is TGCGCCAGCAGCTCCGGACTACTTCAAGAGACCCAGTACTTC.

The CDR3 loop reads CASSLDFHRGLADYGYTF. The CDR3 DNA reads as TGTGCCAGCAGCTTAGATTTCCACAGGGGGCTTGCGGACTATGGCTACACCTTC. The chain carries TRBV7-8 and TRBJ1-2; 9 bases match TRBD1. The V gene's germline CDR1 is SGHVS and CDR2 FQNEAQ. This CDR3 has 18 residues. Trimming removed 1 base from V and 3 bases from J; junction bases left unmatched: 12.

The V call is TRBV2, the J call TRBJ1-6; D perhaps matches TRBD1 (6 bases). Per the germline V gene, CDR1 is SNHLY and CDR2 is FYNNEI. The V end lost 5 bases, the J end lost 7 bases, and 15 bases lay between the germline ends. The CDR3 runs to 15 residues. The CDR3 spells CASSYSGQPNSPLHF. The DNA for the CDR3 is TGTGCCAGCAGTTACTCCGGACAGCCGAATTCACCCCTCCACTTT. Variable domain in full (rest from reference TRBV2 and TRBJ1-6): EPEVTQTPSHQVTQMGQEVILRCVPISNHLYFYWYRQILGQKVEFLVSFYNNEISEKSEIFDDQFSVERPDGSNFTLKIRSTKLEDSAMYFCASSYSGQPNSPLHFGNGTRLTVT.

This rearrangement joins TRBV27 to TRBJ1-2, with D tentatively TRBD1 (5 bases). Germline V gives CDR1 MNHEY, CDR2 SMNVEV (reference sequence). This CDR3 has 13 amino acids. The V end was cut by 4 bases, the J end by 2 bases, with 8 bases between. CDR3 coding DNA: TGTGCCAGCAGTTATGAGGGGAACTATGGCTACACCTTC. The encoded protein is CASSYEGNYGYTF.

The chain recombines TRBV7-2 with TRBJ1-2; no firm D call. Trimming took 2 bases from V and 0 from J, leaving 7 bases between them. CDR3 length: 14 residues. Per the germline V gene, CDR1 is SGHTA and CDR2 is FQGNSA. The CDR3, as DNA: TGTGCCAGCAGCTTAAGACTGACTAACTATGGCTACACCTTC. It is translated as CASSLRLTNYGYTF.

This clonotype occurred a few times. This chain joins TRBV7-2 and TRBJ2-7; TRBD2 agrees at 12 bases. CDR3 length: 15 amino acids. Germline loops: CDR1 SGHTA, CDR2 FQGNSA. The J segment lost 4 bases and the V segment lost 4 bases, leaving 5 bases of the junction unmatched. The CDR3 reads CASSYRTSGKYEQYF. The CDR3 region has the DNA TGTGCCAGCAGCTACCGGACTAGCGGGAAATACGAGCAGTACTTC.

This clonotype appeared a single time. The chain carries TRBV6-5 and TRBJ2-5, with 13 bases that match TRBD2. This CDR3 has 16 amino acids. Germline trimming cut 0 bases from V and 2 bases from J; bases unmatched to any gene: 0. Germline V gene lookup returns CDR1 MNHEY and CDR2 SVGAGI. The CDR3 reads CASSYSGLAGQETQYF. The CDR3 DNA reads TGTGCCAGCAGTTACTCGGGACTAGCGGGACAAGAGACCCAGTACTTC.

This sequence joins TRBV10-3 and TRBJ2-7; no definite D call. CDR3 length equals 14 residues. Trimming cost V 6 bases and J 3 bases, with 15 bases left between them. Germline lookup yields CDR1 ENHRY and CDR2 SYGVKD. CDR3 bases: TGTGCCATCAGAGAAGAGGAGCCCGGCTACGAGCAGTACTTC. Translation gives CAIREEEPGYEQYF.

The chain uses TRBV7-9 and TRBJ2-4; D might be TRBD1 (6 bases). The germline V and J ends were trimmed by 5 bases and 6 bases, with 11 bases remaining between them. The CDR3 sequence is 13 residues long. Germline assignment: CDR1 SEHNR and CDR2 FQNEAQ (reference sequence). In nucleotides, the CDR3 is TGTGCCAGCAGCGACACAGGGAGAAACATTCAGTACTTC. Protein: CASSDTGRNIQYF.

The CDR3 sequence is CASSLNRAGTEAFF. The CDR3, as DNA: TGTGCCAGCAGTTTGAACCGTGCGGGAACTGAAGCTTTCTTT. The rearrangement links TRBV6-2 or TRBV6-3 to TRBJ1-1; the D is unclear. The CDR3 has 14 amino acids. V lost 4 bases, J lost 5 bases, and 14 bases lay in between. The germline V gene encodes CDR1 MNHEY and CDR2 SVGEGT.

Comment on this clonotype: This sequence may be a read error, since a much larger clone differs from it by one base. The rearrangement links TRBV30 to TRBJ2-5; a possible D gene is TRBD1 (5 bases). V was trimmed by 3 bases and J by 5 bases, leaving 10 bases between them. The CDR3 length is 12 residues. Per the germline V gene, CDR1 is GTSNPN and CDR2 is SVGIG (reference sequence). The CDR3 region is CAWRVQVETQYF. CDR3 DNA: TGTGCCTGGAGGGTACAGGTGGAGACCCAGTACTTC.

This clonotype has more than one count but fewer than ten. The chain carries TRBV24-1 and TRBJ2-5, with D tentatively TRBD1 (5 bases). V dropped 5 bases and J dropped 4 bases, with 10 bases sitting between them. Germline assignment: CDR1 KGHDR and CDR2 SFDVKD. CDR3 length: 13 amino acids. CDR3 residues: CATSAQGRETQYF. The CDR3 DNA is TGTGCCACCAGTGCCCAGGGAAGAGAGACCCAGTACTTC.

This chain joins TRBV27 and TRBJ1-4, with TRBD1 identical over 9 bases. V lost 8 bases, J lost 8 bases, and 6 bases stayed unmatched. This CDR3 comprises 13 residues. Germline V gene lookup returns CDR1 MNHEY and CDR2 SMNVEV (reference sequence). The CDR3 nucleotides are TGTGCCAGCGGGGACAGGGAGGGGGAAAAACTGTTTTTT. The encoded protein is CASGDREGEKLFF.

This clonotype turned up a few times. The chain joins TRBV7-9 to TRBJ2-3; D gene uncertain. V gave up 3 bases and J gave up 5 bases, with 9 bases separating them. The CDR3 is 13 amino acids. Per the germline V gene, CDR1 is SEHNR and CDR2 is FQNEAQ (reference sequence). The CDR3 nucleotides are TGTGCCAGCAGCTTGGAGATTCTAGATACGCAGTATTTT. Translation gives CASSLEILDTQYF.

This clonotype was seen only a few times. The genes are TRBV6-6 and TRBJ2-1; D ambiguous. V was clipped by 6 bases and J by 9 bases, with 15 bases between them. From germline, CDR1 is MNHNY and CDR2 SVGAGI (reference sequence). The CDR3 spans 13 residues. This chain's CDR3 is CASSPGPRSEQFF. CDR3 DNA sequence: TGTGCCAGCAGCCCTGGCCCTAGGAGTGAGCAGTTCTTC.

V is TRBV12-3 or TRBV12-4 and J is TRBJ1-5; D unclear. This CDR3 is built from 12 residues. The V gene lost 7 bases and the J gene lost 5 bases, with 9 bases spanning the gap. The CDR3 is CASNETDQPQHF. CDR3 nucleotide sequence: TGTGCCAGCAATGAAACAGATCAGCCCCAGCATTTT.